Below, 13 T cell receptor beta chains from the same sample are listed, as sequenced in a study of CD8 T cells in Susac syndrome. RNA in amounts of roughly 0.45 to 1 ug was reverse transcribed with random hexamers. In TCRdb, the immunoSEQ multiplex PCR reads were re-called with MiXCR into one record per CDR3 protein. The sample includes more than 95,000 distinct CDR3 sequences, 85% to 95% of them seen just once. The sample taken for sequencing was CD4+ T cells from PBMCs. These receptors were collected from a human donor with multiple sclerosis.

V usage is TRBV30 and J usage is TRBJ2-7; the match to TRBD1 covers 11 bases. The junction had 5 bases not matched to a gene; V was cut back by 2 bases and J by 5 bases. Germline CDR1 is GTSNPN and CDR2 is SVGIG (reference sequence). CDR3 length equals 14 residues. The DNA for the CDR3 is TGTGCCTGGAGTCCGGACAGGGGGCGGAACGAGCAGTACTTC. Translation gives CAWSPDRGRNEQYF.

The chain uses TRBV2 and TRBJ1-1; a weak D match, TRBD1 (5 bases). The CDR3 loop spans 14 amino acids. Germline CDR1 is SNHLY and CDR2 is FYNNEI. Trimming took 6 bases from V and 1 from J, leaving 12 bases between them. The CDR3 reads CASRNRGGNTEAFF. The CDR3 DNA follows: TGTGCCAGCAGAAATAGGGGCGGGAACACTGAAGCTTTCTTT.

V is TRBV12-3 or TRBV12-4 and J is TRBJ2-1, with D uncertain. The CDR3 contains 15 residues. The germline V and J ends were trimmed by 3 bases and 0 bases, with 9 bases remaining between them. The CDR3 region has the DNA TGTGCCAGCAGTTTCGGATCTCACTCCTACAATGAGCAGTTCTTC. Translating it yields CASSFGSHSYNEQFF.

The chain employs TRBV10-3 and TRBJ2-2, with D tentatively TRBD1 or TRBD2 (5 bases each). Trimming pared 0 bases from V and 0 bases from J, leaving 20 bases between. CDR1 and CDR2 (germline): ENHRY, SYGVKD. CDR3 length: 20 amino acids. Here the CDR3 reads CAISESTGTEPISNTGELFF. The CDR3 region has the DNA TGTGCCATCAGTGAGTCGACCGGGACCGAGCCTATTTCGAACACCGGGGAGCTGTTTTTT.

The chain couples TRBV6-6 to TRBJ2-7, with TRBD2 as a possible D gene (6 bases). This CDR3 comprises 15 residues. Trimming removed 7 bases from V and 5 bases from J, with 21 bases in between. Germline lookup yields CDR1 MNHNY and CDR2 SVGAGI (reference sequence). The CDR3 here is CASTHRDSQSDEQYF. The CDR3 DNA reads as TGTGCCAGCACCCACCGGGACTCCCAGTCAGACGAGCAGTACTTC.

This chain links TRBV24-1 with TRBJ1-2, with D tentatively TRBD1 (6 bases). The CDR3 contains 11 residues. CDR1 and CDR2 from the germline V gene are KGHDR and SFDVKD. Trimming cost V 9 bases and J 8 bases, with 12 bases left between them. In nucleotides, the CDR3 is TGTGCCACCCTCAGGGGATGGGGCTACACCTTC. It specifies CATLRGWGYTF.

CDR3 loop: CASSESTGNEKLFF. In DNA form, the CDR3 reads TGTGCCAGCAGTGAATCGACAGGAAATGAAAAACTGTTTTTT. This chain connects TRBV2 to TRBJ1-4, with a possible D match to TRBD1 (6 bases). Germline values: CDR1 SNHLY, CDR2 FYNNEI. V lost 2 bases and J lost 5, with 9 bases in between. This CDR3 region has 14 residues.

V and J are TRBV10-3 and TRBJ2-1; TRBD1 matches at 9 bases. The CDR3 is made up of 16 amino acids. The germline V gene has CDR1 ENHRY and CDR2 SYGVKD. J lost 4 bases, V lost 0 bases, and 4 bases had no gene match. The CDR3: CAISESGGTGYNEQFF. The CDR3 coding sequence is TGTGCCATCAGTGAGTCAGGTGGGACAGGGTACAATGAGCAGTTCTTC.

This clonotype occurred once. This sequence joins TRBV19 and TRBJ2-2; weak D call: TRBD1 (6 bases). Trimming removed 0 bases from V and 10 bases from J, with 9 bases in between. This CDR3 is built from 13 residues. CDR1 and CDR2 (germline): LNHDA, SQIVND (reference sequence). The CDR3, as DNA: TGTGCCAGTAGTATAGATCGGGACACGGAGCTGTTTTTT. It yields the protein CASSIDRDTELFF.

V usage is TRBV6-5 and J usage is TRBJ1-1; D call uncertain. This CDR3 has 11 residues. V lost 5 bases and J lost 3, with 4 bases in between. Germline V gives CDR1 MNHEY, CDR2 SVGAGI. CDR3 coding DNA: TGTGCCAGCAGTCGACACACTGAAGCTTTCTTT. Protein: CASSRHTEAFF.

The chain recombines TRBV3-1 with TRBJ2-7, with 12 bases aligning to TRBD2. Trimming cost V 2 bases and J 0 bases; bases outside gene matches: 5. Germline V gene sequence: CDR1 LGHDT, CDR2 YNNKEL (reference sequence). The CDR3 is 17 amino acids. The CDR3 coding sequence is TGTGCCAGCAGCCAAAGGACTAGCGGGACTCTCTCCTACGAGCAGTACTTC. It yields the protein CASSQRTSGTLSYEQYF.

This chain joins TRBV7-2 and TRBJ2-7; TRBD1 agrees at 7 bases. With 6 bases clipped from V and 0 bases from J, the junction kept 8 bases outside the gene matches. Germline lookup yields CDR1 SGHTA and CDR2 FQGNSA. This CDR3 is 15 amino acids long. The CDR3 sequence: CASRGPGQSSYEQYF. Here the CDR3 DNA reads TGTGCCAGCAGGGGGCCGGGACAGAGCTCCTACGAGCAGTACTTC.

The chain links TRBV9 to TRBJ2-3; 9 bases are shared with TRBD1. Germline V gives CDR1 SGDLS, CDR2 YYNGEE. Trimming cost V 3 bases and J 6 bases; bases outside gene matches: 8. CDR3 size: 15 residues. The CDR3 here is CASSAITGGWDTQYF. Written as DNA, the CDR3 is TGTGCCAGCAGCGCTATTACAGGGGGCTGGGATACGCAGTATTTT. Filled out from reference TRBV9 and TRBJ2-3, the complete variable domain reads DSGVTQTPKHLITATGQRVTLRCSPRSGDLSVYWYQQSLDQGLQFLIQYYNGEERAKGNILERFSAQQFPDLHSELNLSSLELGDSALYFCASSAITGGWDTQYFGPGTRLTVL.